The 28 T cell receptor beta chains in this list originate from one sample, sequenced in a study of identical twins listed by TCRdb under 2016. The library was obtained by 5' RACE. Sequencing was performed on an Illumina HiSeq 2000. TCRdb applied fastp at Q25 and MiXCR to the public reads, then kept only in-frame beta chains. A single entry per CDR3 protein holds the most common genes and DNA from its merged rows. This sample has over 200,000 distinct CDR3 sequences in its table, and 6.5% of those were observed once. Less than 15% of the sample is held by the ten biggest clonotypes. This sample was also put to use in a study of T cells expressing NK-cell markers.

Sequenced sample: CD8+ T cells sorted from blood. Every receptor here comes from a young woman in good health.

The gene calls are TRBV4-1 and TRBJ1-2; 9 bases match TRBD1. This CDR3 contains 16 residues. Germline V gene lookup returns CDR1 MGHRA and CDR2 YSYEKL. V was pared by 1 base and J by 4 bases, with 7 bases of the junction left unmatched. CDR3 bases: TGCGCCAGCAGCCAAGTCCCGACAGGGGGAAGCTATGGCTACACCTTC. Protein product: CASSQVPTGGSYGYTF.

The rearrangement links TRBV7-9 to TRBJ2-7; D uncertain. The CDR3 contains 14 residues. V was cut by 5 bases and J by 5 bases, with 16 bases left in between. Germline V gene sequence: CDR1 SEHNR, CDR2 FQNEAQ (reference sequence). The chain's CDR3 is CASSGQIPPDEQYF. CDR3 bases: TGTGCCAGCAGCGGTCAGATTCCTCCCGACGAGCAGTACTTC.

This clonotype was seen ten or more times. The V and J genes are TRBV14 and TRBJ2-7; no clear D gene. There are 14 residues in the CDR3. Germline V gene data show CDR1 as SGHDN and CDR2 as FVKESK. V shed 1 base and J shed 5 bases, with 12 bases lying between them. The CDR3 sequence: CASSQAGGAHEQYF. The CDR3 DNA follows: TGTGCCAGCAGCCAAGCGGGCGGAGCCCACGAGCAGTACTTC.

Ten or more counts support this clonotype. CDR3 coding DNA: TGTGCCAGCAGCTTAGTATTAGGCGAGCAGTTCTTC. Translating it yields CASSLVLGEQFF. The chain carries TRBV7-9 and TRBJ2-1; D not certain. With 1 base removed from V and 10 bases from J, the gap between germline ends came to 8 bases. Germline CDR1 is SEHNR and CDR2 is FQNEAQ (reference sequence). The CDR3 sequence is 12 residues long.

The table lists this clonotype with many counts. This chain joins TRBV2 and TRBJ2-2, with TRBD2 identical over 10 bases. The CDR3 runs to 17 residues. The V and J ends lost 4 bases and 6 bases, in that order; junction bases with no gene match: 11. Per germline, CDR1 SNHLY and CDR2 FYNNEI. DNA for the CDR3: TGTGCCAGCAGTGGAAGCCTAGCGGGAGTTTTGCCCGGGGAGCTGTTTTTT. Its protein is CASSGSLAGVLPGELFF.

Turning to this clonotype: A much larger clone sits a single nucleotide away, making a read error possible. This likely comes from a read error, as the CDR3 has no conserved phenylalanine or tryptophan at its end. The chain links TRBV12-3 or TRBV12-4 to TRBJ2-1; no reliable D call. V was trimmed by 1 base and J by 7 bases, leaving 11 bases between them. This CDR3 has 14 amino acids. The DNA of the CDR3 is TGTGCCAGCAGTTTAGTGGTTTTGGGGAATGAGCAGTTCTCC. Protein: CASSLVVLGNEQFS.

The sample holds many counts of this clonotype. The rearrangement uses TRBV20-1 and TRBJ2-6; TRBD2 might be the D (7 bases). This CDR3 has 16 amino acids. From germline, CDR1 is DFQATT and CDR2 SNEGSKA (reference sequence). V lost 3 bases to trimming and J lost 1 base, with 13 bases between them. This chain's CDR3 is CSASLGGPSGANVLTF. The CDR3 DNA follows: TGCAGTGCTAGTTTGGGGGGGCCTTCTGGGGCCAACGTCCTGACTTTC.

This chain connects TRBV20-1 to TRBJ2-7; 10 bases are shared with TRBD1. Germline V gene sequence: CDR1 DFQATT, CDR2 SNEGSKA (reference sequence). The CDR3 runs to 16 residues. The ends lost 3 bases at V and 4 bases at J; junction bases unmatched: 12. This CDR3 is CSARGLSRDRGYEQYF. DNA of the CDR3: TGCAGTGCTAGGGGTTTGTCCCGGGACAGGGGTTACGAGCAGTACTTC.

This clonotype was found many times. The chain links TRBV12-3 or TRBV12-4 to TRBJ2-1; D may match TRBD1 or TRBD2 (5 bases each). The germline V and J ends were trimmed by 7 bases and 13 bases, with 17 bases remaining between them. The CDR3 totals 12 residues. The CDR3 spells CASTAGADSQFF. CDR3 bases: TGTGCCAGCACGGCCGGGGCCGACTCCCAGTTCTTC.

This clonotype has only a few counts. The J gene is TRBJ1-1, the V gene TRBV5-6, with 7 bases that match TRBD1. V shed 1 base, J shed 4 bases, and the junction held 1 base outside the gene matches. The CDR3 covers 13 residues. The germline V gene encodes CDR1 SGHDT and CDR2 YYEEEE. CDR3 amino acids: CASSLQGVTEAFF. The CDR3, as DNA: TGTGCCAGCAGCTTGCAGGGGGTCACTGAAGCTTTCTTT.

The table lists this clonotype with many counts. This sequence joins TRBV29-1 and TRBJ1-1; unclear D gene. Trimming took off 6 bases at V and 1 base at J, with 15 bases between the two ends. Germline assignment: CDR1 SQVTM and CDR2 ANQGSEA. The CDR3 spans 14 residues. The CDR3 DNA follows: TGCAGCGTCCGCCTCCCGGCAGCGAACACTGAAGCTTTCTTT. Its translation is CSVRLPAANTEAFF.

This clonotype was seen only a few times. The chain combines TRBV6-1 with TRBJ2-5; a weak D match, TRBD2 (5 bases). Between the trimmed V and J ends, which lost 2 bases and 1 base, there was a span of 11 bases. CDR3 length: 15 amino acids. In germline, CDR1 is MNHNS, CDR2 SASEGT. CDR3 residues: CASSELRGSQETQYF. In DNA form, the CDR3 reads TGTGCCAGCAGTGAACTTAGAGGGTCCCAAGAGACCCAGTACTTC.

This rearrangement joins TRBV7-8 to TRBJ1-5; TRBD1 matches 9 bases. In germline, CDR1 is SGHVS, CDR2 FQNEAQ. This CDR3 has 14 amino acids. The V gene end was trimmed by 1 base and the J gene end by 9 bases; junction bases not matched to a gene: 4. DNA for the CDR3: TGTGCCAGCAGCTTAGGACAGGGGGTCAGGCCCCAGCATTTT. Its protein product is CASSLGQGVRPQHF.

This clonotype was detected a few times. The rearrangement uses TRBV7-2 and TRBJ2-5; TRBD1 or TRBD2 may be the D gene (6 bases each). The germline V gene encodes CDR1 SGHTA and CDR2 FQGNSA. This CDR3 spans 15 amino acids. The germline V and J ends were trimmed by 5 bases and 5 bases, with 18 bases remaining between them. The CDR3 region is CASSPFRGPLETQYF. CDR3 nucleotides: TGTGCCAGCAGCCCTTTTCGGGGGCCTCTGGAGACCCAGTACTTC.

J is TRBJ1-5 and V is TRBV7-2, with D unclear. This CDR3 is built from 16 residues. Per germline, CDR1 SGHTA and CDR2 FQGNSA. V lost 2 bases and J 0 bases, leaving 11 bases between the germline ends. CDR3 region: CASSLTFGDSNQPQHF. DNA of the CDR3: TGTGCCAGCAGCTTAACTTTTGGGGATAGCAATCAGCCCCAGCATTTT.

This clonotype has more than one count but fewer than ten. The chain couples TRBV7-7 to TRBJ2-5, with TRBD2 identical over 10 bases. This CDR3 has 15 amino acids. With V trimmed by 5 bases and J by 6 bases, 9 bases remained unmatched. The germline V gene has CDR1 SSHAT and CDR2 FNYEAQ (reference sequence). Here the CDR3 reads CASSPGLAHTQTQYF. As DNA, the CDR3 is TGTGCCAGCAGCCCGGGACTAGCGCACACCCAGACCCAGTACTTC.

This clonotype showed up just a few times. The CDR3 nucleotides are TGTGCCACCAGCAGGGACAGGGGGGTAGGAGGCCAAGAGACCCAGTACTTC. Protein sequence: CATSRDRGVGGQETQYF. The J gene is TRBJ2-5, the V gene TRBV15, with 10 positions matching TRBD1. The CDR3 is 17 residues long. V dropped 3 bases and J dropped 1; count of bases not matched to a gene: 8. Per germline, CDR1 LNHNV and CDR2 YYDKDF (reference sequence).

This chain links TRBV27 with TRBJ1-6, with 7 positions matching TRBD1. V gave up 6 bases and J gave up 11 bases; unmatched junction bases: 10. The CDR3 is 14 residues long. The germline CDR1 and CDR2 sequences are MNHEY and SMNVEV (reference sequence). The CDR3 region has the DNA TGTGCCAGCAGCGCTTCAGGGACAGCGACACCCCTCCACTTT. This translates into CASSASGTATPLHF.

This chain joins TRBV5-8 and TRBJ2-1; TRBD2 agrees at 9 bases. Trimming cost V 0 bases and J 8 bases; bases outside gene matches: 9. Germline V gives CDR1 SGHTS, CDR2 YDEGEE. This CDR3 is 16 amino acids long. This chain's CDR3 is CASSLDGGRARDEQFF. The DNA of the CDR3 is TGTGCCAGCAGCTTGGATGGCGGGAGGGCCAGAGATGAGCAGTTCTTC.

The chain recombines TRBV7-9 with TRBJ1-2; no clear D. Germline-derived CDR1 and CDR2 are SEHNR and FQNEAQ (reference sequence). The CDR3 contains 15 residues. V gave up 1 base and J gave up 3 bases, with 12 bases separating them. The CDR3 loop is CASSLDRPLDYGYTF. DNA for the CDR3: TGTGCCAGCAGCTTAGACAGACCCTTAGACTATGGCTACACCTTC.

This clonotype was recorded a few times. The chain couples TRBV11-2 to TRBJ1-1; weak D call: TRBD1 (5 bases). The ends were cut back, 4 bases at V and 6 bases at J, with 12 bases in the middle. CDR3 length equals 13 residues. CDR1 is SGHAT, CDR2 FQNNGV, per germline. CDR3 sequence: CASSSLRGAEAFF. The DNA of the CDR3 is TGTGCCAGCAGCTCTTTACGGGGGGCTGAAGCTTTCTTT. Using reference TRBV11-2 and TRBJ1-1 for the parts outside the CDR3, the full variable domain is EAGVAQSPRYKIIEKRQSVAFWCNPISGHATLYWYQQILGQGPKLLIQFQNNGVVDDSQLPKDRFSAERLKGVDSTLKIQPAKLEDSAVYLCASSSLRGAEAFFGQGTRLTVV.

Ten or more counts support this clonotype. Written as DNA, the CDR3 is TGTGCCAGCTCACCGTGGACAGCCCCGAGGGAAGGCTACACCTTC. Its protein product is CASSPWTAPREGYTF. J is TRBJ1-2 and V is TRBV18; D is possibly TRBD1 (6 bases). V lost 3 bases and J lost 8, with 19 bases in between. The CDR3 covers 15 residues. CDR1 is KGHSH, CDR2 LQKENI, per germline.

This clonotype was observed a handful of times. The chain has TRBV11-2 and TRBJ1-1, with a tentative D call TRBD1 (5 bases). CDR3 size: 14 residues. From germline, CDR1 is SGHAT and CDR2 FQNNGV. Trimming cost V 7 bases and J 0 bases, with 12 bases left between them. The CDR3, as DNA: TGTGCCAGCATGGGGGAAACAGTGAACACTGAAGCTTTCTTT. It is translated as CASMGETVNTEAFF.

This clonotype was seen a few times. The chain uses TRBV20-1 and TRBJ2-1; 8 nucleotides match TRBD2. Germline V gene lookup returns CDR1 DFQATT and CDR2 SNEGSKA (reference sequence). The length of the CDR3 is 17 residues. Unmatched junction bases numbered 11, after V lost 0 bases and J lost 4 bases. CDR3 bases: TGCAGTGCTAGAGATCGGGAGACTAGCGTCCGGTACAATGAGCAGTTCTTC. Encoded protein: CSARDRETSVRYNEQFF.

This clonotype was found many times. This chain joins TRBV7-9 and TRBJ2-1; 12 bases match TRBD2. Germline-derived CDR1 and CDR2 are SEHNR and FQNEAQ (reference sequence). CDR3 size: 16 residues. V was clipped by 1 base and J by 14 bases; unmatched bases: 12. As DNA, the CDR3 is TGTGCCAGCAGCTTAGTGAGGACTAGCGGGATGTGGAGAAAGTTCTTC. As protein: CASSLVRTSGMWRKFF.

This chain joins TRBV13 and TRBJ2-2, with 11 positions matching TRBD1. From germline, CDR1 is PRHDT and CDR2 FYEKMQ (reference sequence). The ends lost 5 bases at V and 5 bases at J; junction bases unmatched: 7. CDR3 length: 16 amino acids. The CDR3 region is CASSPWTGGATGELFF. CDR3 DNA sequence: TGTGCCAGCAGCCCTTGGACAGGGGGCGCAACCGGGGAGCTGTTTTTT. The whole variable domain, remainder taken from reference TRBV13 and TRBJ2-2, is AAGVIQSPRHLIKEKRETATLKCYPIPRHDTVYWYQQGPGQDPQFLISFYEKMQSDKGSIPDRFSAQQFSDYHSELNMSSLELGDSALYFCASSPWTGGATGELFFGEGSRLTVL.

In its sample, this clonotype was seen many times. The rearrangement links TRBV5-1 to TRBJ2-1, with TRBD1 matching over 7 bases. The germline V gene has CDR1 SGHRS and CDR2 YFSETQ. The CDR3 runs to 13 residues. V gave up 4 bases and J gave up 6 bases; unmatched junction bases: 4. Here the CDR3 DNA reads TGCGCCAGCAGCACAGGGGTGGGCAATGAGCAGTTCTTC. This codes for CASSTGVGNEQFF.

V and J are TRBV7-2 and TRBJ2-1; D may match TRBD1 or TRBD2 (5 bases each). Trimming pared 0 bases from V and 6 bases from J, leaving 12 bases between. Germline V gene sequence: CDR1 SGHTA, CDR2 FQGNSA. The CDR3 extends over 15 amino acids. CDR3 nucleotides: TGTGCCAGCAGCTTAGCTAGAGGGGCCACCAATGAGCAGTTCTTC. Translating gives CASSLARGATNEQFF.